The following is a T cell receptor (beta chain) sequence with its context. Its antigen is unknown. The V gene lost 1 base and the J gene lost 5 bases, with 15 bases spanning the gap. There are 16 residues in the CDR3. Germline V lookup: CDR1 LGHNA, CDR2 YSLEER. Each CDR3 protein gets one entry after TCRdb re-called the RT-PCR reads with MiXCR. The top ten clones hold approximately 12% of a sample with 500,000 to 600,000 distinct CDR3 sequences, around 8% of them seen once. The sample is drawn from a study of response to subunit inactivated influenza vaccine. Study-wide findings and caveats: Authors suggested seasonal influenza vaccinations each recruit few new T cells.

V usage is TRBV4-3 and J usage is TRBJ2-1; D unclear. Specimen: PBMCs from blood, collected less than 30 months after vaccination. This receptor was obtained from a man aged 50-75 years who received an inactivated influenza vaccine. CDR3: CASSQGSLLPDNEQFF. CDR3 nucleotides: TGCGCCAGCAGCCAAGGGTCGCTCCTGCCCGACAATGAGCAGTTCTTC.